A single sample gave rise to the 30 T cell receptor beta chains below, sequenced in a study of T cell repertoires in cytomegalovirus infection. TCRdb reanalysed the reads using MiXCR and keeps one entry per CDR3 protein. The table shows around 300,000 distinct CDR3 sequences, with 20% to 25% occurring only once. What these receptors recognize is not known. The specimen was cultured PBMCs, collected from culture after CMV antigen stimulation. These receptors were taken from a human donor in good health (CMV status not recorded). Some clones in this sample may be carry-over from other donors' samples.

This clonotype has a count of ten or more. The chain combines TRBV7-2 with TRBJ2-2; 8 positions agree with TRBD1. The trim removed 7 bases at V and 5 bases at J, leaving 3 bases unmatched. This CDR3 spans 13 amino acids. Germline V gene sequence: CDR1 SGHTA, CDR2 FQGNSA. This chain's CDR3 is CASNGQGTGELFF. CDR3 nucleotide sequence: TGTGCCAGCAACGGACAGGGAACCGGGGAGCTGTTTTTT.

This clonotype has ten or more counts. The gene calls are TRBV7-2 and TRBJ1-4, with 8 bases aligning to TRBD1. The CDR3 loop spans 16 amino acids. The V and J ends lost 5 bases and 4 bases, in that order; junction bases with no gene match: 9. Germline CDR1 and CDR2: SGHTA and FQGNSA. CDR3: CASSQQGGSGNEKLFF. The CDR3 coding sequence is TGTGCCAGCAGCCAACAGGGGGGAAGTGGTAATGAAAAACTGTTTTTT. The full variable domain, with the rest looked up from reference TRBV7-2 and TRBJ1-4, is GAGVSQSPSNKVTEKGKDVELRCDPISGHTALYWYRQSLGQGLEFLIYFQGNSAPDKSGLPSDRFSAERTGGSVSTLTIQRTQQEDSAVYLCASSQQGGSGNEKLFFGSGTQLSVL.

This clonotype was counted a few times. The rearrangement uses TRBV12-3 or TRBV12-4 and TRBJ1-1, with D perhaps matching TRBD1 (5 bases). Between the trimmed V and J ends, which lost 5 bases and 7 bases, there was a span of 17 bases. CDR3 size: 14 residues. The CDR3 DNA follows: TGTGCCAGCAGTCCAACCGACAGAAGCATTGAAGCTTTCTTT. This gives the protein CASSPTDRSIEAFF.

This clonotype occurred many times. The V gene is TRBV12-3 or TRBV12-4, the J gene TRBJ2-5, with 14 bases aligning to TRBD2. CDR3 length equals 16 residues. With 5 bases clipped from V and 4 bases from J, the junction kept 6 bases outside the gene matches. CDR3 nucleotides: TGTGCCAGCAGTCCGGGACTAGCGGGAGTCGGAGAGACCCAGTACTTC. The encoded protein is CASSPGLAGVGETQYF.

In its sample, this clonotype was seen many times. The gene calls are TRBV11-1 and TRBJ2-2; 10 nucleotides match TRBD2. Germline CDR1 is SGHAT and CDR2 is FQDESV (reference sequence). Germline trimming cut 4 bases from V and 6 bases from J; bases unmatched to any gene: 5. CDR3 length: 15 residues. CDR3: CASSSGLAPPGELFF. In DNA form, the CDR3 reads TGTGCCAGCAGCTCGGGACTAGCGCCCCCCGGGGAGCTGTTTTTT.

This sequence joins TRBV19 and TRBJ2-2; no definite D call. Germline values: CDR1 LNHDA, CDR2 SQIVND (reference sequence). The CDR3 consists of 15 residues. The ends were cut back, 3 bases at V and 1 base at J, with 9 bases in the middle. The CDR3 region is CASSMMWGNTGELFF. In DNA form, the CDR3 reads TGTGCCAGTAGTATGATGTGGGGGAACACCGGGGAGCTGTTTTTT. The full variable domain, its missing parts supplied by reference TRBV19 and TRBJ2-2, is DGGITQSPKYLFRKEGQNVTLSCEQNLNHDAMYWYRQDPGQGLRLIYYSQIVNDFQKGDIAEGYSVSREKKESFPLTVTSAQKNPTAFYLCASSMMWGNTGELFFGEGSRLTVL.

This clonotype showed up many times. The rearrangement links TRBV28 to TRBJ2-2; 14 bases match TRBD2. CDR3 length: 18 amino acids. V gave up 5 bases and J gave up 6 bases; unmatched junction bases: 11. The V gene's germline CDR1 is MDHEN and CDR2 SYDVKM. CDR3 sequence (DNA): TGTGCCAGCAGTACGGGACTAGCGGGAGTATTTCGGGCCGGGGAGCTGTTTTTT. Translation gives CASSTGLAGVFRAGELFF.

The chain employs TRBV6-1 and TRBJ1-5; D unresolved. The CDR3 contains 14 residues. The germline V gene has CDR1 MNHNS and CDR2 SASEGT. V shed 4 bases and J shed 2 bases, with 9 bases lying between them. The CDR3 DNA sequence: TGTGCCAGCAGTGGATCAGGCCGCAATCAGCCCCAGCATTTT. Translating it yields CASSGSGRNQPQHF.

The chain employs TRBV5-1 and TRBJ2-3, with 11 bases that match TRBD2. V lost 2 bases, J lost 3 bases, and 8 bases stayed unmatched. CDR3 size: 17 residues. Germline V gives CDR1 SGHRS, CDR2 YFSETQ. CDR3 loop: CASSFDTGTSGTDTQYF. For the CDR3, the DNA is TGCGCCAGCAGCTTCGATACGGGGACTAGCGGAACAGATACGCAGTATTTT.

V usage is TRBV6-2 or TRBV6-3 and J usage is TRBJ2-1; TRBD2 agrees at 10 bases. Losses at the gene ends were 6 bases for V and 9 bases for J; bases not matched to a gene: 5. Germline values: CDR1 MNHEY, CDR2 SVGEGT. The CDR3 is 13 residues long. CDR3 DNA: TGTGCCAGCAGCCGGGGACTAGCGAGTGAGCAGTTCTTC. Protein sequence: CASSRGLASEQFF.

This clonotype was counted many times. V usage is TRBV7-2 and J usage is TRBJ1-5; D is undetermined. Trimming cost V 3 bases and J 7 bases, with 10 bases left between them. This CDR3 region has 13 residues. Per germline, CDR1 SGHTA and CDR2 FQGNSA. The CDR3: CASSLGLDQPQHF. As DNA, the CDR3 is TGTGCCAGCAGCTTGGGTCTTGACCAGCCCCAGCATTTT.

The chain recombines TRBV24-1 with TRBJ2-3; 7 positions match TRBD2. This CDR3 has 16 residues. Germline CDR1 KGHDR, CDR2 SFDVKD. With V trimmed by 3 bases and J by 0 bases, 5 bases remained unmatched. The CDR3: CATSDRISGSTDTQYF. The CDR3, as DNA: TGTGCCACCAGTGATCGAATTAGCGGGAGCACAGATACGCAGTATTTT.

This chain uses TRBV2 with TRBJ2-1; the D gene is possibly TRBD2 (8 bases). Germline loops: CDR1 SNHLY, CDR2 FYNNEI. The V and J ends lost 4 bases and 5 bases respectively, with 18 bases between them. This CDR3 contains 16 residues. The CDR3 DNA follows: TGTGCCAGCAGTGTACCGGGAGGGGGCGGGGACAATGAGCAGTTCTTC. This sequence encodes CASSVPGGGGDNEQFF.

The chain carries TRBV10-3 and TRBJ2-5; no firm D call. The germline CDR1 and CDR2 sequences are ENHRY and SYGVKD. Trimming removed 0 bases at V and 4 bases at J, with 12 bases between. The CDR3 covers 15 residues. The CDR3 DNA sequence: TGTGCCATCAGTGAGTCGGAGACAACCCGAGAGACCCAGTACTTC. Residues: CAISESETTRETQYF.

This clonotype was found many times. The rearrangement links TRBV4-3 to TRBJ1-4; D uncertain. V was trimmed by 1 base and J by 2 bases, leaving 14 bases between them. The CDR3 is 17 residues long. Germline values: CDR1 LGHNA, CDR2 YSLEER. DNA of the CDR3: TGCGCCAGCAGCCAAGCTTCACGACCAGCCACTAATGAAAAACTGTTTTTT. Its protein is CASSQASRPATNEKLFF.

This clonotype was detected ten times or more. The chain has TRBV7-9 and TRBJ1-1, with D possibly being TRBD1 (5 bases). CDR3 length: 15 amino acids. Germline V lookup: CDR1 SEHNR, CDR2 FQNEAQ (reference sequence). The V and J ends lost 1 base and 6 bases respectively, with 15 bases between them. The CDR3 DNA is TGTGCCAGCAGCTTAGTTCGGGGGGGGAGCTCTGAAGCTTTCTTT. Translation: CASSLVRGGSSEAFF. Complete variable domain (other parts from reference TRBV7-9 and TRBJ1-1): DTGVSQNPRHKITKRGQNVTFRCDPISEHNRLYWYRQTLGQGPEFLTYFQNEAQLEKSRLLSDRFSAERPKGSFSTLEIQRTEQGDSAMYLCASSLVRGGSSEAFFGQGTRLTVV.

This clonotype was seen a few times. The chain uses TRBV12-3 or TRBV12-4 and TRBJ2-7; TRBD1 or TRBD2 may be the D gene (5 bases each). The CDR3 totals 17 residues. V dropped 0 bases and J dropped 0 bases, with 15 bases sitting between them. The CDR3 reads CASSLASWDEYSYEQYF. The CDR3 region has the DNA TGTGCCAGCAGTTTAGCGTCGTGGGACGAGTACTCCTACGAGCAGTACTTC.

There are many counts of this clonotype. This rearrangement joins TRBV12-3 or TRBV12-4 to TRBJ2-7; D is ambiguous. The CDR3 covers 16 residues. Trimming removed 0 bases from V and 0 bases from J, with 12 bases in between. The CDR3 nucleotides are TGTGCCAGCAGTTTAGCGGCTCTGACAAGCTCCTACGAGCAGTACTTC. Its protein product is CASSLAALTSSYEQYF.

This clonotype has just a few counts. The chain links TRBV6-2 or TRBV6-3 to TRBJ2-1; 9 nucleotides line up with TRBD2. CDR1 MNHEY and CDR2 SVGEGT come from the germline V gene. The CDR3 has 17 residues. J was trimmed by 10 bases and V by 4 bases; bases with no gene match: 17. CDR3 DNA: TGTGCCAGCAGTTTGCCGTTGGGACGCGGGAGGGCCGGGGAGCAGTTCTTC. This sequence encodes CASSLPLGRGRAGEQFF.

V usage is TRBV5-4 and J usage is TRBJ2-7; maybe TRBD1 (5 bases). The V end was cut by 4 bases, the J end by 2 bases, with 13 bases between. CDR3 length: 14 amino acids. Germline CDR1 reads SGHNT; CDR2 reads YYREEE (reference sequence). DNA of the CDR3: TGTGCCAGCAGCAGGCAGGACACGACCTACGAGCAGTACTTC. It encodes CASSRQDTTYEQYF.

This clonotype was detected a few times. The chain couples TRBV7-2 to TRBJ2-1; 10 bases agree with TRBD2. After removal of 1 base from V and 9 bases from J, the junction contained 6 bases not matched to a gene. This CDR3 comprises 15 residues. Germline assignment: CDR1 SGHTA and CDR2 FQGNSA. CDR3 amino acids: CASSLEAGGIGEQFF. CDR3 coding DNA: TGTGCCAGCAGCTTAGAAGCGGGAGGGATCGGTGAGCAGTTCTTC.

The sample holds a few counts of this clonotype. This sequence joins TRBV7-6 and TRBJ1-5, with D perhaps matching TRBD1 (6 bases). Germline CDR1 reads SGHVS; CDR2 reads FNYEAQ. The CDR3 has 19 residues. V was cut by 5 bases and J by 0 bases, with 23 bases left in between. The CDR3 loop reads CASSLTSGGKGYSNQPQHF. DNA of the CDR3: TGTGCCAGCAGCCTGACGTCGGGGGGCAAAGGGTATAGCAATCAGCCCCAGCATTTT.

The chain recombines TRBV5-5 with TRBJ2-1, with TRBD1 as a possible D gene (5 bases). Germline V CDR1 and CDR2: SGHKS, YYEKEE (reference sequence). Trimming pared 4 bases from V and 0 bases from J, leaving 20 bases between. This CDR3 has 18 residues. The DNA of the CDR3 is TGTGCCAGCAGCCCAAACCCCTGGGGCGAAAGCTCCTACAATGAGCAGTTCTTC. Translated, it gives CASSPNPWGESSYNEQFF.

This clonotype has a handful of counts. The chain has TRBV9 and TRBJ2-1; 9 bases are shared with TRBD2. Germline values: CDR1 SGDLS, CDR2 YYNGEE. CDR3 length: 18 residues. The V gene end was trimmed by 0 bases and the J gene end by 4 bases; junction bases not matched to a gene: 11. For the CDR3, the DNA is TGTGCCAGCAGCGTAGTCGGCGGGAGGGCCATGTTATACAATGAGCAGTTCTTC. Translation: CASSVVGGRAMLYNEQFF. Supplemented by reference TRBV9 and TRBJ2-1, the full variable domain reads DSGVTQTPKHLITATGQRVTLRCSPRSGDLSVYWYQQSLDQGLQFLIQYYNGEERAKGNILERFSAQQFPDLHSELNLSSLELGDSALYFCASSVVGGRAMLYNEQFFGPGTRLTVL.

Ten or more counts support this clonotype. The rearrangement joins TRBV29-1 to TRBJ2-3; 7 nucleotides match TRBD2. Trimming cost V 4 bases and J 4 bases; bases outside gene matches: 8. Per germline, CDR1 SQVTM and CDR2 ANQGSEA. CDR3 length: 14 amino acids. The CDR3 coding sequence is TGCAGCGTTGTTAGTCTAGCGGTCCCAGATACGCAGTATTTT. It yields the protein CSVVSLAVPDTQYF.

This clonotype has a count of ten or more. The V call is TRBV19, the J call TRBJ1-5; 8 bases are shared with TRBD1. The CDR3 sequence is 17 residues long. Losses at the gene ends were 2 bases for V and 1 base for J; bases not matched to a gene: 7. CDR1 and CDR2 from the germline V gene are LNHDA and SQIVND (reference sequence). Here the CDR3 reads CASSIPEDRVSNQPQHF. CDR3 coding DNA: TGTGCCAGTAGTATACCAGAGGACAGGGTGAGCAATCAGCCCCAGCATTTT.

This clonotype showed up many times. J is TRBJ1-2 and V is TRBV3-1, with D possibly TRBD1 on 6 matching bases. The V end was cut by 1 base, the J end by 2 bases, with 11 bases between. Germline CDR1 reads LGHDT; CDR2 reads YNNKEL (reference sequence). CDR3 size: 15 residues. CDR3: CASSQARGSNYGYTF. In nucleotides, the CDR3 is TGTGCCAGCAGCCAAGCCAGGGGTTCGAACTATGGCTACACCTTC.

This chain links TRBV6-2 or TRBV6-3 with TRBJ1-1; D unclear. Germline lookup yields CDR1 MNHEY and CDR2 SVGEGT. This CDR3 has 14 residues. The ends were cut back, 7 bases at V and 4 bases at J, with 16 bases in the middle. DNA of the CDR3: TGTGCCAGCAAACTGGACCCAGTGGGCACTGAAGCTTTCTTT. Translation gives CASKLDPVGTEAFF.

This clonotype came up many times. The rearrangement uses TRBV5-4 and TRBJ2-1; 7 bases fit TRBD1. Germline V lookup: CDR1 SGHNT, CDR2 YYREEE (reference sequence). J lost 1 base, V lost 5 bases, and 12 bases had no gene match. This CDR3 comprises 17 residues. CDR3 DNA sequence: TGTGCCAGCAGACGCACCGGGACAGTCTTATCCTACAATGAGCAGTTCTTC. Its translation: CASRRTGTVLSYNEQFF.

The V and J genes are TRBV7-2 and TRBJ2-2, with D perhaps TRBD2 (5 bases). The CDR3 totals 13 residues. Germline V lookup: CDR1 SGHTA, CDR2 FQGNSA. Deletions cut 3 bases from V and 6 bases from J, with 8 bases between. CDR3 sequence reads: CASSLDWAGELFF. In DNA, the CDR3 is TGTGCCAGCAGCTTGGACTGGGCCGGGGAGCTGTTTTTT.